This T cell receptor (beta chain) was obtained from a study of pediatric ulcerative colitis. Looking at the study overall: Most patients had pancolitis, and two had left-sided colitis.

General study points: Rectal repertoires separated controls, mild-moderate and acute severe colitis. This repertoire reflects total lymphocytes rather than subpopulations like regulatory T cells.

At colonoscopy, a blood sample was also collected. Profiled with immunoSEQ multiplex PCR; TCRdb holds only in-frame clones, not every one. The repertoire holds around 64,000 clones, about 86% seen once, with about 3.5% in the top ten. There are 17 residues in the CDR3. On this clone: The target antigen is unknown.

Material for sequencing was blood. The receptor's source is a boy younger than 18 with severe ulcerative colitis. This rearrangement joins TRBV1 to TRBJ2-7; TRBD1, the table's D call, lacks a check against the DNA. TRBV1 is tagged as a pseudogene. The CDR3 DNA follows: TGCACCAGCAGCCAAGGCTGGGACAGCGACTCCTCGTACGAGCAGTACTTC. As protein: CTSSQGWDSDSSYEQYF.